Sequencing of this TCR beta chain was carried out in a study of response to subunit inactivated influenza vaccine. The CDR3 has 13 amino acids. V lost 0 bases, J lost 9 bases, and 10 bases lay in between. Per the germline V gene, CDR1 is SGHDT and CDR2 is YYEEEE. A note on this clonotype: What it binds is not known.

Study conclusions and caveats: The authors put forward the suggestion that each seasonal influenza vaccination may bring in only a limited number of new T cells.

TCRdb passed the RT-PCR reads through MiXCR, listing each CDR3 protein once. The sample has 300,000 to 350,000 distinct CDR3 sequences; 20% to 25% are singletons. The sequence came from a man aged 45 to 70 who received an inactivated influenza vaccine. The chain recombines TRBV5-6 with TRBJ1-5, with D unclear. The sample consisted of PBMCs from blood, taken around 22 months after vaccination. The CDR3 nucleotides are TGTGCCAGCAGCTTGGACCGTCGGGGGCCCCAGCATTTT. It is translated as CASSLDRRGPQHF.